The present entry profiles one T cell receptor (beta chain) with its context. Its cognate antigen is unknown. The V and J ends lost 6 bases and 2 bases, in that order; junction bases with no gene match: 11. The CDR3 contains 15 residues. Germline CDR1 and CDR2: DFQATT and SNEGSKA (reference sequence). The library gave individual cDNA molecules unique molecular identifiers. Methods used by the authors: Sampled TCR counts reached a median of roughly 98,000 per sample, with values ranging from about 20,000 to 750,000. In TCRdb, the RACE reads were re-called with MiXCR into one record per CDR3 protein. TCRdb assigned the V and J calls; the authors' analysis was not used. Here the sample spans around 130,000 distinct CDR3 sequences, about 9.4% being singletons. The record originates from a study of human T cells and chemical hapten exposure. Overall study context: Small differences in pooled library volume mainly drove the variation in TCR yields per sample. General study points: TCRs whose frequency exceeded 1 in 1000 remained the same following DPC sensitization.

Time point noted: healthy volunteer bleed at 2 weeks. Unseparated into fractions, whole blood served as the source from which total RNA was extracted. The sequence came from a male donor in good health. Some clones in this sample may be carry-over from other donors' samples. The sequencing input was whole blood. The chain combines TRBV20-1 with TRBJ2-7; 9 bases are a match to TRBD1. The CDR3 spells CSAFKTTGGAYEQYF. The CDR3 nucleotides are TGCAGTGCCTTCAAGACGACAGGGGGGGCCTACGAGCAGTACTTC.